This TCR beta chain is from a study of blood T cell repertoires in COVID-19. Looking at the study overall: Italy, Spain and the United States were the sources of the convalescent and acute COVID-19 samples.

Profiled with immunoSEQ multiplex PCR; TCRdb holds only in-frame clones, not every one. The data show roughly 140,000 clones, with 70% to 90% seen just once and roughly 1.9% held by the top ten. The sequence was collected from a man in his 70s with acute or convalescent COVID-19. Sequencing was carried out using peripheral blood.

In DNA, the CDR3 is TGCGCCAGCAGCGCCGGACAGAACAGCAATCAGCCCCAGCATTTT. Protein: CASSAGQNSNQPQHF. The chain links TRBV5-1 to TRBJ1-5, with D maybe TRBD1 (6 bases). CDR3 size: 15 residues. V was trimmed by 4 bases and J by 1 base, leaving 12 bases between them. Per the germline V gene, CDR1 is SGHRS and CDR2 is YFSETQ.